This TCR beta chain originates from a study of control samples from healthy donors and cancer patients. The CDR3 totals 13 residues. V shed 11 bases and J shed 1 base, with 12 bases lying between them. Germline CDR1 MNHNY, CDR2 SVGAGI (reference sequence). The method was immunoSEQ multiplex PCR; TCRdb's version includes in-frame clones alone and lacks a portion of them. This table has 150,000 to 200,000 clones, roughly 94% appearing once. This clonotype originated in a man aged 55 to 69 with colorectal cancer. The sample consisted of PBMCs. The rearrangement uses TRBV6-6 and TRBJ1-3; D ambiguous. CDR3 bases: TGTGCCTCCCTAGCCCGGTCTGGAAACACCATATATTTT. It codes for CASLARSGNTIYF.